A selection of T cell receptor beta chains follows, all from one sample in a study of blood T cell repertoires in COVID-19. Method: immunoSEQ multiplex PCR; TCRdb's copy keeps in-frame clones and lacks some. The repertoire holds about 50,000 clones, with roughly 79% as singletons. Sequencing was performed on peripheral blood. These TCRs come from a woman at least 80 years old with COVID-19, enrolled during active disease. CDR3s include the opening cysteine and the closing phenylalanine or tryptophan. The D gene is left open where the match is weak. Clone sizes are given selectively: once, few, many, or a class where the clone is expanded.

j_gene,abundance,d_gene,v_gene,CDR3aa,CDR3nt
TRBJ2-7,.,.,TRBV6-5,CASRGQRYEQYF,TGTGCCAGCAGAGGACAGAGGTACGAGCAGTACTTC
TRBJ1-5,.,.,TRBV28,CASTREAQPQHF,TGTGCCAGTACCCGAGAGGCTCAGCCCCAGCATTTT
TRBJ2-1,.,TRBD2,TRBV18,CASSPLGLAGTYNEQFF,TGTGCCAGCTCACCGCTTGGTCTAGCGGGAACCTACAATGAGCAGTTCTTC
TRBJ2-3,.,TRBD2,TRBV3-1/TRBV3-2,CASSQEWDYPMGNGRGTDTQYF,TGTGCCAGCAGCCAAGAATGGGACTACCCAATGGGTAACGGGAGGGGCACAGATACGCAGTATTTT
TRBJ1-2,.,TRBD1,TRBV2,CASTSPAGPGGGYTF,TGTGCCAGCACCTCACCGGCAGGGCCAGGGGGGGGCTACACCTTC
TRBJ1-2,.,.,TRBV11-1,CASSLTSPSDGSYTF,TGTGCCAGCAGCTTAACCTCACCGAGCGACGGTAGCTACACCTTC
TRBJ2-2,.,TRBD2,TRBV3-1/TRBV3-2,CASKGLSGSSGELFF,TGTGCCAGCAAGGGACTTAGCGGGAGTTCCGGGGAGCTGTTTTTT
TRBJ2-7,once,.,TRBV18,CASSNGGVHERYF,TGTGCCAGCTCAAACGGAGGGGTCCACGAGCGGTACTTC
TRBJ2-2,.,.,TRBV28,CASSPPPGAGAGELFF,TGTGCCAGCAGTCCGCCCCCGGGAGCGGGCGCCGGGGAGCTGTTTTTT
TRBJ2-7,.,TRBD1,TRBV5-1,CASSPPRGSGPSYEQYF,TGCGCCAGCAGCCCCCCCAGGGGGTCAGGTCCTAGCTACGAGCAGTACTTC
TRBJ1-3,.,.,TRBV12-3/TRBV12-4,CASSFSGNTIYF,TGTGCCAGCAGCTTCTCTGGAAACACCATATATTTT
TRBJ1-3,.,.,TRBV30,CAWRFVRQSLYF,TGTGCCTGGCGATTCGTGAGGCAAAGTTTATATTTT
TRBJ2-5,.,.,TRBV18,CASSPAGQETQYF,TGTGCCAGCTCACCCGCGGGACAAGAGACCCAGTACTTC
TRBJ2-1,.,.,TRBV19,CASSDGGNEQFF,TGTGCCAGTAGTGACGGGGGCAATGAGCAGTTCTTC
TRBJ2-3,.,TRBD2,TRBV27,CASSLRLAGDGTQYF,TGTGCCAGCAGTTTACGACTAGCGGGAGATGGTACGCAGTATTTT
TRBJ2-1,.,TRBD2,TRBV27,CASSILAGGFNEQFF,TGTGCCAGCAGTATTCTCGCGGGAGGGTTCAATGAGCAGTTCTTC
TRBJ2-7,.,TRBD2,TRBV7-2,CASSLGPSGGEQYF,TGTGCCAGCAGCTTAGGTCCTAGCGGAGGGGAGCAGTACTTC
TRBJ2-6,few,TRBD1,TRBV3-1/TRBV3-2,CASSYRGSGANVLTF,TGTGCCAGCAGCTACAGGGGTTCTGGGGCCAACGTCCTGACTTTC
TRBJ2-3,.,.,TRBV7-3,CASSDRPGTDTQYF,TGTGCCAGTTCAGACAGACCGGGCACAGATACGCAGTATTTT
TRBJ1-6,.,.,TRBV9,CASSETGVNSPLHF,TGTGCCAGCAGCGAGACAGGAGTCAATTCACCCCTCCACTTT
TRBJ2-7,few,TRBD2,TRBV3-1/TRBV3-2,CASSQDLPSGRAYFYEQYF,TGTGCCAGCAGCCAAGATCTTCCTAGCGGGAGGGCCTATTTCTACGAGCAGTACTTC
TRBJ2-1,.,.,TRBV30,CAWSVLGGPSEQFF,TGTGCCTGGAGTGTCCTTGGCGGTCCAAGTGAGCAGTTCTTC
TRBJ1-1,.,.,TRBV5-6,CASSPDSYERTEAFF,TGTGCCAGCAGCCCTGACAGCTACGAGCGTACTGAAGCTTTCTTT
TRBJ1-3,.,.,TRBV9,CASSVTRAGNTIYF,TGTGCCAGCAGCGTGACTAGGGCTGGAAACACCATATATTTT
TRBJ2-1,.,TRBD2,TRBV6-5,CASDLAGVTNEQFF,TGTGCCAGCGATCTAGCGGGAGTAACCAATGAGCAGTTCTTC
TRBJ2-7,once,TRBD2,TRBV4-2,CASSQKLGLAGGGSYEQYF,TGTGCCAGCAGCCAGAAGTTGGGACTAGCGGGAGGTGGGTCCTACGAGCAGTACTTC
TRBJ1-2,.,TRBD1,TRBV6-4,CASSPGTGVSYGYTF,TGTGCCAGCAGCCCCGGGACAGGGGTATCCTATGGCTACACCTTC
TRBJ2-1,.,.,TRBV11-2,CASSPDAGAGNEQFF,TGTGCCAGCAGCCCCGACGCGGGGGCGGGCAATGAGCAGTTCTTC
TRBJ1-2,.,.,TRBV6-5,CATLSTGTNYGYTF,TGTGCCACCCTATCGACAGGAACTAACTATGGCTACACCTTC
TRBJ1-6,.,TRBD1,TRBV9,CASSVGDRVGDSPLHF,TGTGCCAGCAGCGTAGGGGACAGGGTAGGGGATTCACCCCTCCACTTT
TRBJ2-2,.,TRBD2,TRBV6-4,CASSDGLEAGELFF,TGTGCCAGCAGTGACGGACTAGAGGCCGGGGAGCTGTTTTTT
TRBJ2-7,.,TRBD2,TRBV2,CASSEGPGTSGRGVQYF,TGTGCCAGCAGTGAAGGCCCAGGGACTAGCGGGAGAGGCGTGCAGTACTTC
TRBJ1-1,.,.,TRBV18,CASSPPQQARNTEAFF,TGTGCCAGCTCACCACCTCAACAGGCGAGGAACACTGAAGCTTTCTTT
TRBJ1-1,.,TRBD1,TRBV6-5,CASSTSGGRTEAFF,TGTGCCAGCAGTACATCAGGGGGCCGAACTGAAGCTTTCTTT
TRBJ1-4,.,TRBD1,TRBV19,CASSTGTVLGEKLFF,TGTGCCAGTAGTACAGGGACAGTGCTGGGGGAAAAACTGTTTTTT
TRBJ1-6,few,.,TRBV5-1,CASSPGHSSSYNSPLHF,TGCGCCAGCAGCCCGGGACACTCGAGCTCCTATAATTCACCCCTCCACTTT
TRBJ2-7,.,TRBD2,TRBV7-3,CASSILAGGSEQYF,TGTGCCAGCAGCATACTAGCGGGAGGATCCGAGCAGTACTTC
TRBJ2-1,.,TRBD1,TRBV9,CASSSSSGTGGRDEQFF,TGTGCCAGCAGCTCATCCTCCGGGACAGGGGGAAGGGATGAGCAGTTCTTC
TRBJ2-1,.,.,TRBV5-4,CASSTEALELSNEQFF,TGTGCCAGCAGCACGGAGGCCCTAGAACTCTCCAATGAGCAGTTCTTC
TRBJ2-7,.,.,TRBV21-1,CASSKESVFGAASSYEQYF,TGTGCCAGCAGCAAAGAAAGCGTCTTTGGGGCCGCGAGCTCCTACGAGCAGTACTTC
TRBJ2-4,few,TRBD1,TRBV20-1,CSASSPLGQGVTKNIQYF,TGCAGTGCTAGTAGTCCCCTTGGACAGGGGGTAACCAAAAACATTCAGTACTTC
TRBJ1-5,.,.,TRBV12-3/TRBV12-4,CASSLDRAQPQHF,TGTGCCAGCAGTTTAGACAGGGCTCAGCCCCAGCATTTT